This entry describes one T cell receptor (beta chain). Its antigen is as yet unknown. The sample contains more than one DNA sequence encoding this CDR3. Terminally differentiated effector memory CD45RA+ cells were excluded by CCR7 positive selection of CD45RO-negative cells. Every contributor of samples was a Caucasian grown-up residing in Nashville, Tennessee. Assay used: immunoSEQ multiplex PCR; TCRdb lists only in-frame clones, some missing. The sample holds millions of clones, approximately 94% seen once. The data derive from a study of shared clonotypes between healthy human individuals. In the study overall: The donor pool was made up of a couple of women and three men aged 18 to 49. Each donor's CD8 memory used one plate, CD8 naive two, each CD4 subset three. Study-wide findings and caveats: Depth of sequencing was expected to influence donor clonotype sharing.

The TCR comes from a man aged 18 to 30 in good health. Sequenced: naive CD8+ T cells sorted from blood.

The CDR3 region is CASSLALQGRYEQYF. The CDR3 DNA is TGTGCCAGCAGTTTAGCCCTACAGGGTCGCTACGAGCAGTACTTC. The chain joins TRBV27 to TRBJ2-7, with D possibly TRBD1 on 6 matching bases. The CDR3 is 15 residues long. V lost 2 bases and J 3 bases, leaving 14 bases between the germline ends. The V gene's germline CDR1 is MNHEY and CDR2 SMNVEV (reference sequence).